This passage covers 26 T cell receptor beta chains from one sample sequenced in a study of shared clonotypes between healthy human individuals. Data came from immunoSEQ multiplex PCR; TCRdb stores just in-frame clones and leaves some out. Here the sample spans hundreds of thousands of clones, around three quarters being singletons. The sample comprised PBMCs. These receptors were collected from a woman aged 40 to 55 in good health. Some clones in this sample may be carry-over from other donors' samples.

J is TRBJ1-5 and V is TRBV21-1; the table assigns TRBD1, which was not confirmed against the DNA. TRBV21-1 is a pseudogene. This CDR3 is 18 amino acids long. DNA for the CDR3: TGTGCCAGCAGCCGTGGACAGGGGGCCTATTATAGCAATCAGCCCCAGCATTTT. Translation: CASSRGQGAYYSNQPQHF.

The chain uses TRBV27 and TRBJ2-1; 7 bases match TRBD2. The germline V gene encodes CDR1 MNHEY and CDR2 SMNVEV (reference sequence). Trimming took 3 bases from V and 14 from J; bases not matched to a gene: 4. This CDR3 is built from 11 residues. This CDR3 reads CASSLGGSEFF. CDR3 in DNA: TGTGCCAGCAGTTTGGGGGGGTCGGAGTTCTTC.

This clone was observed a handful of times. The chain combines TRBV30 with TRBJ1-2; D might be TRBD1 (6 bases). Germline V CDR1 and CDR2: GTSNPN, SVGIG (reference sequence). V shed 5 bases and J shed 4 bases, with 14 bases lying between them. This CDR3 has 13 residues. This CDR3 is CAWGIGGIYGYTF. The CDR3 DNA reads as TGTGCCTGGGGGATAGGGGGTATCTATGGCTACACCTTC.

This clone was seen many times. Other DNA sequences in this sample translate to the same CDR3. The chain couples TRBV7-9 to TRBJ1-2, with D possibly being TRBD1 (5 bases). V was shortened by 5 bases and J by 1 base, with 14 bases between the two germline ends. The germline V gene has CDR1 SEHNR and CDR2 FQNEAQ (reference sequence). This CDR3 comprises 15 residues. The CDR3 bases are TGTGCCAGCAGCCCTAGACAGAAGGTTAACTATGGCTACACCTTC. It specifies CASSPRQKVNYGYTF.

The V call is TRBV9, the J call TRBJ2-3; 7 bases fit TRBD2. The length of the CDR3 is 17 residues. Germline assignment: CDR1 SGDLS and CDR2 YYNGEE. V was pared by 1 base and J by 3 bases, with 11 bases of the junction left unmatched. Here the CDR3 DNA reads TGTGCCAGCAGCGTAAGTCTAGCGGCCGGCGGGACAGATACGCAGTATTTT. Translation: CASSVSLAAGGTDTQYF.

The CDR3 nucleotides are TGTGCCAGCAGTTCCGCAGCGGGATGGGGCGATACGCAGTATTTT. Protein product: CASSSAAGWGDTQYF. This chain links TRBV28 with TRBJ2-3; TRBD2 matches 7 bases. The germline V gene has CDR1 MDHEN and CDR2 SYDVKM. CDR3 length equals 15 residues. J lost 6 bases, V lost 4 bases, and 10 bases had no gene match.

This rearrangement joins TRBV4-2 to TRBJ2-1, with a tentative D call TRBD2 (5 bases). The CDR3 contains 12 residues. Germline V lookup: CDR1 LGHNA, CDR2 YNFKEQ. Trimming took off 3 bases at V and 9 bases at J, with 9 bases between the two ends. The CDR3 bases are TGTGCCAGCAGCCAGGACTTCGGTGAGCAGTTCTTC. Amino acid sequence: CASSQDFGEQFF.

The genes are TRBV21-1 and TRBJ2-7; TRBD2 was called by the table and not checked on the DNA. TRBV21-1 represents a pseudogene. CDR3 length: 13 residues. The CDR3 DNA follows: TGTGCCAGCAGCAATCGGTCAACCTACGAGCAGTACTTC. Translation: CASSNRSTYEQYF.

This chain joins TRBV6-1 and TRBJ2-7; possible D gene TRBD2, 5 bases. This CDR3 is built from 16 residues. Germline-derived CDR1 and CDR2 are MNHNS and SASEGT. Trimming took 4 bases from V and 5 from J, leaving 21 bases between them. CDR3 residues: CASSVRTRNQLHEQYF. CDR3 in DNA: TGTGCCAGCAGTGTGAGGACTCGCAACCAACTCCACGAGCAGTACTTC.

This clone came up once. The genes are TRBV9 and TRBJ2-2; D is perhaps TRBD1 or TRBD2 (6 bases each). This CDR3 is built from 17 residues. The germline gives CDR1 SGDLS, CDR2 YYNGEE. Deletions cut 0 bases from V and 3 bases from J, with 15 bases between. CDR3 amino acids: CASSVVRGAVHTGELFF. Here the CDR3 DNA reads TGTGCCAGCAGCGTAGTAAGGGGGGCAGTCCACACCGGGGAGCTGTTTTTT.

The chain employs TRBV7-9 and TRBJ1-4; D is unclear. This CDR3 spans 15 amino acids. V was pared by 0 bases and J by 8 bases, with 13 bases between. Germline V gene data show CDR1 as SEHNR and CDR2 as FQNEAQ (reference sequence). As DNA, the CDR3 is TGTGCCAGCAGCTTAGCGCAGGCGGCCTCGGAAAAACTGTTTTTT. It encodes CASSLAQAASEKLFF. Using reference TRBV7-9 and TRBJ1-4 for the parts outside the CDR3, the full variable domain is DTGVSQNPRHKITKRGQNVTFRCDPISEHNRLYWYRQTLGQGPEFLTYFQNEAQLEKSRLLSDRFSAERPKGSFSTLEIQRTEQGDSAMYLCASSLAQAASEKLFFGSGTQLSVL.

V and J are TRBV14 and TRBJ2-7, with TRBD2 identical over 8 bases. J was trimmed by 2 bases and V by 4 bases; bases with no gene match: 4. The CDR3 has 14 amino acids. Germline V gives CDR1 SGHDN, CDR2 FVKESK. CDR3 sequence reads: CASSRVAGTYEQYF. The CDR3 region has the DNA TGTGCCAGCAGCCGAGTAGCGGGGACCTACGAGCAGTACTTC. Supplemented by reference TRBV14 and TRBJ2-7, the full variable domain reads EAGVTQFPSHSVIEKGQTVTLRCDPISGHDNLYWYRRVMGKEIKFLLHFVKESKQDESGMPNNRFLAERTGGTYSTLKVQPAELEDSGVYFCASSRVAGTYEQYFGPGTRLTVT.

This clone was picked up one time. This may come from a read error, since a much larger clone is one base off. The chain has TRBV11-2 and TRBJ2-5; TRBD2 aligns across 8 bases. Germline V gene lookup returns CDR1 SGHAT and CDR2 FQNNGV. The CDR3 contains 14 residues. The chain's CDR3 is CASSLGGRQETQHF. For the CDR3, the DNA is TGTGCCAGCAGCTTAGGCGGGAGGCAAGAGACCCAGCACTTC.

The chain has TRBV5-1 and TRBJ2-7; 7 nucleotides match TRBD1. CDR3 length: 14 residues. J gave up 7 bases and V 3 bases, and 10 bases lay outside the gene matches. Per germline, CDR1 SGHRS and CDR2 YFSETQ. CDR3 DNA: TGCGCCAGCAGCTGGACAGGAGGTTTGGTGGAGCAGTACTTC. Translating it yields CASSWTGGLVEQYF.

The chain employs TRBV2 and TRBJ2-7; 7 bases map to TRBD2. Germline-derived CDR1 and CDR2 are SNHLY and FYNNEI. The V segment lost 2 bases and the J segment 0 bases; nucleotides outside the gene matches: 10. There are 17 residues in the CDR3. The CDR3 loop is CASSEPARSGTSYEQYF. The CDR3 DNA sequence: TGTGCCAGCAGTGAACCTGCTAGGAGCGGGACCTCCTACGAGCAGTACTTC. The full variable domain, completed using reference TRBV2 and TRBJ2-7, is EPEVTQTPSHQVTQMGQEVILRCVPISNHLYFYWYRQILGQKVEFLVSFYNNEISEKSEIFDDQFSVERPDGSNFTLKIRSTKLEDSAMYFCASSEPARSGTSYEQYFGPGTRLTVT.

The rearrangement uses TRBV2 and TRBJ2-2, with D maybe TRBD2 (5 bases). Deletions cut 2 bases from V and 4 bases from J, with 20 bases between. Germline V gene lookup returns CDR1 SNHLY and CDR2 FYNNEI. The CDR3 runs to 18 residues. The CDR3, as DNA: TGTGCCAGCAGTGAAAATCCCCTCGGGGTTGCTCGCACCGGGGAGCTGTTTTTT. Its protein is CASSENPLGVARTGELFF.

This clone was detected once. This chain uses TRBV29-1 with TRBJ2-1; tentative D call: TRBD2 (6 bases). Germline loops: CDR1 SQVTM, CDR2 ANQGSEA. Trimming cost V 6 bases and J 0 bases, with 12 bases left between them. The CDR3 is made up of 14 amino acids. The CDR3 loop reads CSVSGTGSYNEQFF. Here the CDR3 DNA reads TGCAGCGTCTCCGGGACTGGCTCCTACAATGAGCAGTTCTTC.

This chain connects TRBV28 to TRBJ2-1; unclear D gene. Trimming cost V 2 bases and J 0 bases, with 11 bases left between them. Looked up from germline, CDR1 is MDHEN and CDR2 is SYDVKM. The CDR3 consists of 16 residues. This chain's CDR3 is CASSLKPVSSYNEQFF. As DNA, the CDR3 is TGTGCCAGCAGTTTAAAGCCGGTTAGCTCCTACAATGAGCAGTTCTTC.

This clone was detected only a few times. Other DNA sequences in this specimen translate into the identical CDR3. The chain employs TRBV30 and TRBJ1-1; 7 nucleotides agree with TRBD1. V gave up 1 base and J gave up 1 base; unmatched junction bases: 0. Germline loops: CDR1 GTSNPN, CDR2 SVGIG (reference sequence). This CDR3 spans 13 amino acids. DNA of the CDR3: TGTGCCTGGAGTGGGACAGGGAACACTGAAGCTTTCTTT. This encodes CAWSGTGNTEAFF.

This rearrangement joins TRBV27 to TRBJ2-3, with D possibly TRBD2 on 5 matching bases. The CDR3 has 15 residues. Germline CDR1 reads MNHEY; CDR2 reads SMNVEV (reference sequence). Trimming removed 0 bases from V and 3 bases from J, with 10 bases in between. DNA of the CDR3: TGTGCCAGCAGTTTATCGCGGGTTACGACAGATACGCAGTATTTT. Translated: CASSLSRVTTDTQYF.

V is TRBV5-1 and J is TRBJ2-1, with 7 bases fitting TRBD2. The CDR3 sequence is 16 residues long. CDR1 and CDR2 (germline): SGHRS, YFSETQ. V lost 0 bases and J lost 3; bases outside the gene matches: 6. CDR3 bases: TGCGCCAGCAGCTTGGTTGCGGGAGAGATCTACAATGAGCAGTTCTTC. It is translated as CASSLVAGEIYNEQFF.

The chain uses TRBV6-5 and TRBJ2-1, with 8 nucleotides matching TRBD2. This CDR3 has 15 residues. V lost 6 bases and J lost 3; bases outside the gene matches: 7. Germline CDR1 reads MNHEY; CDR2 reads SVGAGI. The CDR3 coding sequence is TGTGCCAGCAGCCCGACTAGCGAGGACTACAATGAGCAGTTCTTC. It encodes CASSPTSEDYNEQFF.

The rearrangement uses TRBV27 and TRBJ2-6; perhaps D is TRBD1 or TRBD2 (5 bases each). V lost 3 bases and J lost 3, with 9 bases in between. The CDR3 runs to 15 residues. Germline CDR1 MNHEY, CDR2 SMNVEV (reference sequence). The CDR3 sequence: CASSFRGYGANVLTF. The CDR3, as DNA: TGTGCCAGCAGTTTCCGGGGCTATGGGGCCAACGTCCTGACTTTC.

The CDR3 region has the DNA TGTGCCAGCAGCGCCAATGGTCCAGGGGTAAAACAAGAGACCCAGTACTTC. Translated, it gives CASSANGPGVKQETQYF. The chain combines TRBV11-2 with TRBJ2-5; a possible D gene is TRBD1 (6 bases). V gave up 5 bases and J gave up 2 bases, with 21 bases separating them. The length of the CDR3 is 17 residues. Germline V CDR1 and CDR2: SGHAT, FQNNGV.

The chain combines TRBV19 with TRBJ1-1; TRBD1 agrees at 7 bases. This CDR3 comprises 19 residues. The junction had 18 bases not matched to a gene; V was cut back by 0 bases and J by 5 bases. Germline assignment: CDR1 LNHDA and CDR2 SQIVND (reference sequence). DNA of the CDR3: TGTGCCAGTAGTATAGATAGTAGCATTATCTTCAGGGGGACTACTGAAGCTTTCTTT. Amino acids: CASSIDSSIIFRGTTEAFF.

This clone was seen more than once but under ten times. The chain links TRBV7-2 to TRBJ1-1, with D unresolved. Germline loops: CDR1 SGHTA, CDR2 FQGNSA. Trimming shortened V by 5 bases and J by 9 bases, and 13 bases separated the two germline ends. The CDR3 has 12 residues. The DNA of the CDR3 is TGTGCCAGCAGCCCCCCTTACCGGCAAGCTTTCTTT. As protein: CASSPPYRQAFF.